Below, 6 T cell receptor beta chains from the same sample are listed, as sequenced in a study of blood T cell repertoires in COVID-19. Generated by immunoSEQ multiplex PCR, the TCRdb table keeps only in-frame clones and is missing some. The sample yields 14,000 to 15,000 clones, around 94% seen once. The source material was peripheral blood. These receptors were taken from a human donor with active COVID-19. The donor label of this sample is uncertain.

The chain employs TRBV18 and TRBJ2-7; TRBD2 aligns across 11 bases. CDR1 is KGHSH and CDR2 is LQKENI in the germline V gene. The CDR3 totals 14 residues. The trim removed 4 bases at V and 5 bases at J, leaving 4 bases unmatched. CDR3: CASSRGLAENEQYF. The CDR3 coding sequence is TGTGCCAGCTCACGGGGACTAGCGGAGAACGAGCAGTACTTC.

The gene calls are TRBV7-2 and TRBJ2-1; 7 positions agree with TRBD2. Germline V gene lookup returns CDR1 SGHTA and CDR2 FQGNSA. This CDR3 is 17 amino acids long. V was clipped by 1 base and J by 0 bases; unmatched bases: 6. Written as DNA, the CDR3 is TGTGCCAGCAGCTTAGAGTCGGGCGGGAGCTCCTACAATGAGCAGTTCTTC. It specifies CASSLESGGSSYNEQFF.

This chain joins TRBV11-3 and TRBJ2-1; TRBD2 agrees at 8 bases. V lost 5 bases to trimming and J lost 9 bases; unmatched junction nucleotides: 3. The CDR3 has 12 residues. CDR1 and CDR2 (germline): SGHNT, YENEEA. In nucleotides, the CDR3 is TGTGCCAGCAGCCCCCGGGGGGGTGAGCAGTTCTTC. It is translated as CASSPRGGEQFF.

This clone is a singleton in its sample. The chain carries TRBV2 and TRBJ2-5; tentative D call: TRBD2 (6 bases). Germline CDR1 SNHLY, CDR2 FYNNEI. This CDR3 is built from 14 residues. Trimming cost V 4 bases and J 4 bases, with 13 bases left between them. The CDR3 coding sequence is TGTGCCAGCAGTGGTAGCGGCACACTAGAGACCCAGTACTTC. This encodes CASSGSGTLETQYF.

The rearrangement joins TRBV14 to TRBJ2-7; the match to TRBD1 covers 7 bases. With V trimmed by 2 bases and J by 7 bases, 8 bases remained unmatched. Germline V gene sequence: CDR1 SGHDN, CDR2 FVKESK. The CDR3 is made up of 14 amino acids. In DNA form, the CDR3 reads TGTGCCAGCAGCCAAATCCGGCAGGGGGATGAGCAGTACTTC. As protein: CASSQIRQGDEQYF. Full variable domain (rest looked up from reference TRBV14 and TRBJ2-7): EAGVTQFPSHSVIEKGQTVTLRCDPISGHDNLYWYRRVMGKEIKFLLHFVKESKQDESGMPNNRFLAERTGGTYSTLKVQPAELEDSGVYFCASSQIRQGDEQYFGPGTRLTVT.

This chain links TRBV5-1 with TRBJ2-3; TRBD2 aligns across 13 bases. The V gene end was trimmed by 3 bases and the J gene end by 6 bases; junction bases not matched to a gene: 7. From germline, CDR1 is SGHRS and CDR2 YFSETQ. The CDR3 runs to 16 residues. CDR3 nucleotides: TGCGCCAGCAGCTCACGGACTAGCGGGAGTGGGGATACGCAGTATTTT. It codes for CASSSRTSGSGDTQYF.